The sequence of this T cell receptor beta chain was determined in a study of blood T cell repertoires in COVID-19. Study context: Researchers got acute and convalescent COVID-19 samples from the United States, Italy and Spain.

Per the study methods: Using reference gene primer amplification, nucleated cell counts were estimated. Assay: immunoSEQ multiplex PCR; the TCRdb copy retains only in-frame clones and omits some. V and J calls and clone size are those listed in that table; D and trimming were worked out from the DNA. The table shows more than 250,000 clones, with nearly 90% occurring only once. The CDR3 loop spans 15 amino acids. Trimming took 2 bases from V and 6 from J, leaving 14 bases between them. Germline V gene lookup returns CDR1 MRHNA and CDR2 SNTAGT. The study drew participants aged about 18 to 89 years from about two dozen US areas. Cohort placement rested on clinical history that participants reported themselves. This clone was observed a single time.

Sequencing was done on a sample of PBMCs or T cells enriched from blood (not recorded which). The J gene is TRBJ2-1, the V gene TRBV6-4; TRBD2 is a possible D gene (6 bases). The clonotype originates from a woman aged 18-30 years with acute COVID-19. The CDR3 DNA reads TGTGCCAGCAGTGACAGGGCTAGCGTCCCCAATGAGCAGTTCTTC. Its translation: CASSDRASVPNEQFF.